The clone carrying this T cell receptor beta chain has at least ten counts. Its target is not known. With a duration under 2 months, the hyperthyroidism was newly diagnosed in patients aged 18 to 65. Cells are PBMCs isolated from more than 8.5 ml of fresh blood. The source of the sample is a study of T cells in Graves' hyperthyroidism and ophthalmopathy. The overall study: At the time of initial diagnosis and before any treatment, peripheral blood was collected.

Deletions cut 6 bases from V and 3 bases from J, with 14 bases between. The CDR3 extends over 14 amino acids. Germline V gene data show CDR1 as SNHLY and CDR2 as FYNNEI. RNA transcripts yielded amplified TCR beta CDR3 regions. The HTBI primer set served for first-round RT-PCR of the TCR CDR3. TCRdb recomputed calls from the multiplex PCR reads with MiXCR, one row per CDR3 protein. The sample lists around 350,000 distinct CDR3 sequences; less than 15% were seen once. Findings of the study overall: The model predicted ophthalmopathy a median roughly 6.3 months before onset.

Sequenced sample: blood. The source of this sequence is a woman aged 18-35 years with Graves' hyperthyroidism. The chain carries TRBV2 and TRBJ1-2; no clear D. The CDR3 sequence is CASRSDPWDYGYTF. The CDR3 DNA sequence: TGTGCCAGCAGGAGCGACCCTTGGGACTATGGCTACACCTTC.